The rows below give T cell receptor beta chains drawn from one sample of a study of blood T cell repertoires in COVID-19. Generated by immunoSEQ multiplex PCR, the TCRdb table keeps only in-frame clones and is missing some. This sample has some 120,000 clones, with more than 75% found just once. Sequencing was done on a sample of peripheral blood. These receptors were taken from a woman aged 60-75 years with acute or convalescent COVID-19. The CDR3 runs from the conserved cysteine through the conserved F or W. A D gene is named only where the DNA matches it firmly. Clone size is not always given. Where it is, it says once, few, many or a class for expanded clones.

abundance,d_gene,v_gene,j_gene,CDR3nt,CDR3aa
.,TRBD1,TRBV5-1,TRBJ1-2,TGCGCCAGCAGCTTGGAGGGGGCGGACTATGGCTACACCTTC,CASSLEGADYGYTF
many,.,TRBV19,TRBJ1-5,TGTGCCAGTAATCAGGGGTTGAGCAATCAGCCCCAGCATTTT,CASNQGLSNQPQHF
.,.,TRBV3-1/TRBV3-2,TRBJ2-2,TGTGCCAGCAGCCGAACAACAGGGTCCGGGGAGCTGTTTTTT,CASSRTTGSGELFF
once,.,TRBV3-1/TRBV3-2,TRBJ1-1,TGTGCCAGCAGCCAACCCCAGGGGCCATCCTTTGAAGCTTTCTTT,CASSQPQGPSFEAFF
.,.,TRBV3-1/TRBV3-2,TRBJ1-4,TGTGCCAGCAGCCACAGGGGAACTAATGAAAAACTGTTTTTT,CASSHRGTNEKLFF
.,.,TRBV7-2,TRBJ1-3,TGTGCCAGCAGCTTAGCGCTCGGTTCCTCCTCTGGAAACACCATATATTTT,CASSLALGSSSGNTIYF
.,TRBD2,TRBV24-1,TRBJ2-2,TGTGCCACCACCAACGGGAGGGCCGGGGAGCTGTTTTTT,CATTNGRAGELFF
.,.,TRBV6-5,TRBJ2-7,TGTGCCAGCAAAACAGGGTTTAAGAATGGCTACGAGCAGTACTTC,CASKTGFKNGYEQYF
.,.,TRBV6-5,TRBJ1-2,TGTGCCAGCATTTTAGACTATGGCTACACCTTC,CASILDYGYTF
.,.,TRBV6-1,TRBJ2-1,TGTGCCAGCAGTGAACTAAGGACAGTCTCCTACAATGAGCAGTTCTTC,CASSELRTVSYNEQFF
.,.,TRBV28,TRBJ1-1,TGTGCCAGCACCCCCCGCGGGGCTCCTTCGCCCGAAGCTTTCTTT,CASTPRGAPSPEAFF
few,.,TRBV7-2,TRBJ2-7,TGTGCCAGCAAACCCCGGGGAGGAAGCTACGAGCAGTACTTC,CASKPRGGSYEQYF
.,TRBD2,TRBV14,TRBJ2-3,TGTGCCAGCAGCCTGGGACTAGCCATAGATACGCAGTATTTT,CASSLGLAIDTQYF
.,.,TRBV12-3/TRBV12-4,TRBJ1-4,TGTGCCAGCACCCTACGGAGGGAAAAACTGTTTTTT,CASTLRREKLFF
.,.,TRBV28,TRBJ2-1,TGTGCCAGCAGCTCTAGGAGGAGCTCCTACAATGAGCAGTTCTTC,CASSSRRSSYNEQFF
few,.,TRBV7-3,TRBJ1-6,TGTGCCAGCAGCTTGGGGCTTTATAATTCACCCCTCCACTTT,CASSLGLYNSPLHF
.,TRBD1,TRBV29-1,TRBJ1-5,TGCAGCGTTCGGGGGACAGGCGATAGCAATCAGCCCCAGCATTTT,CSVRGTGDSNQPQHF
.,.,TRBV27,TRBJ1-2,TGTGCCAGCAGTCTCGGGGGGGGAGACTATGGCTACACCTTC,CASSLGGGDYGYTF
once,.,TRBV28,TRBJ1-1,TGTGCCTCGAGGAGAGGGAGCACCACTGAAGCTTTCTTT,CASRRGSTTEAFF
.,TRBD2,TRBV7-9,TRBJ2-3,TGTGCCAGCAGCTTAGGCCTAGCGGGGGGCACAGATACGCAGTATTTT,CASSLGLAGGTDTQYF
.,.,TRBV11-2,TRBJ1-6,TGTGCCAGCAGCTTAGATCGGGGGGGATCCTATAATTCACCCCTCCACTTT,CASSLDRGGSYNSPLHF
.,TRBD1,TRBV28,TRBJ1-6,TGTGCCAGCAGCCACCCCACAAAGACAGGGGGTTTTAATTCACCCCTCCACTTT,CASSHPTKTGGFNSPLHF
once,TRBD1,TRBV10-3,TRBJ1-2,TGTGCCATCAGTGGGCAGGGACAGGGTGGCTACACCTTC,CAISGQGQGGYTF
.,TRBD1,TRBV5-1,TRBJ2-3,TGCGCCAGCAGCCCGGACAGGTACACAGATACGCAGTATTTT,CASSPDRYTDTQYF
.,TRBD2,TRBV18,TRBJ2-2,TGTGCCAGCTCACCTAGCTCAGCGGGAGTCACCGGGGAGCTGTTTTTT,CASSPSSAGVTGELFF
.,TRBD2,TRBV5-5,TRBJ2-2,TGTGCCAGCAGCTTGATCGGGGGGGAACGCACCGGGGAGCTGTTTTTT,CASSLIGGERTGELFF
.,.,TRBV28,TRBJ1-2,TGTGCCAGCAGTTTGGCGGGACGGAATGGCTACACCTTC,CASSLAGRNGYTF
.,.,TRBV12-3/TRBV12-4,TRBJ1-2,TGTGCCAGCAGTCCGGGGAAAAGTGGCTACACCTTC,CASSPGKSGYTF
.,.,TRBV19,TRBJ1-6,TGTGCCAGTAGTATGGTAGGGGCTAAAAATTCACCCCTCCACTTT,CASSMVGAKNSPLHF
.,TRBD2,TRBV5-6,TRBJ2-1,TGTGCCAGCACCAATTGGGAGTGGGGGACTAGCGGCAATGAGCAGTTCTTC,CASTNWEWGTSGNEQFF
.,.,TRBV18,TRBJ2-1,TGTGCCAGCTCCCCGGAGAGTGAGCAGTTCTTC,CASSPESEQFF
.,TRBD1,TRBV5-6,TRBJ2-5,TGTGCCAGCAGCCGGACAGGGGCCGAGACCCAGTACTTC,CASSRTGAETQYF